Listed here are 10 T cell receptor beta chains from one sample, sequenced in a study of T cell responses to AZD1222 COVID-19 vaccine. Profiling relied on immunoSEQ multiplex PCR, and the TCRdb table lists in-frame clones only, not all of them. The table lists about 110,000 clones, approximately 91% of them singletons, with 13% in the top ten. Sequencing used peripheral blood, obtained on day 0 of MenACWY control vaccination. These receptors were collected from an adult in good health.

This chain links TRBV4-1 with TRBJ1-3, with no clear D. With 5 bases removed from V and 0 bases from J, the gap between germline ends came to 8 bases. Germline V gene lookup returns CDR1 MGHRA and CDR2 YSYEKL. The CDR3 length is 14 residues. The CDR3 coding sequence is TGCGCCAGCAGCTACGGCCCCTCTGGAAACACCATATATTTT. Translation: CASSYGPSGNTIYF.

The rearrangement uses TRBV11-2 and TRBJ1-3; 8 bases line up with TRBD1. The length of the CDR3 is 17 residues. After removal of 5 bases from V and 0 bases from J, the junction contained 9 bases not matched to a gene. The V gene's germline CDR1 is SGHAT and CDR2 FQNNGV. CDR3 sequence (DNA): TGTGCCAGCAGCCCCGACAGGGGAATCTTCTCTGGAAACACCATATATTTT. This codes for CASSPDRGIFSGNTIYF.

The chain has TRBV11-2 and TRBJ1-2; D not certain. V was trimmed by 6 bases and J by 10 bases, leaving 21 bases between them. The CDR3 runs to 14 residues. Per germline, CDR1 SGHAT and CDR2 FQNNGV. The CDR3 DNA reads as TGTGCCAGCAGGTCTAGTAACGTGGCGGGTCCCTACACCTTC. This codes for CASRSSNVAGPYTF.

V and J are TRBV2 and TRBJ2-5; D uncertain. Deletions cut 7 bases from V and 3 bases from J, with 6 bases between. Germline lookup yields CDR1 SNHLY and CDR2 FYNNEI. The CDR3 consists of 11 residues. The CDR3 sequence is CASKMEETQYF. The CDR3 bases are TGTGCCAGCAAGATGGAAGAGACCCAGTACTTC.

The chain recombines TRBV28 with TRBJ1-5; perhaps TRBD1 as D (6 bases). The CDR3 spans 13 residues. The germline V and J ends were trimmed by 4 bases and 7 bases, with 11 bases remaining between them. Germline V lookup: CDR1 MDHEN, CDR2 SYDVKM. CDR3 region: CASSSGARQPQHF. The CDR3 nucleotides are TGTGCCAGCAGTTCGGGGGCGAGGCAGCCCCAGCATTTT.

The chain uses TRBV9 and TRBJ2-7, with D hard to call. Trimming shortened V by 0 bases and J by 6 bases, and 10 bases separated the two germline ends. The CDR3 is 13 amino acids. CDR1 and CDR2 from the germline V gene are SGDLS and YYNGEE. CDR3 bases: TGTGCCAGCAGCGTAGATGTATTGGGCGAGCAGTACTTC. Protein: CASSVDVLGEQYF.

This rearrangement joins TRBV11-3 to TRBJ2-1, with TRBD2 identical over 11 bases. This CDR3 region has 14 residues. With 4 bases clipped from V and 6 bases from J, the junction kept 2 bases outside the gene matches. Per the germline V gene, CDR1 is SGHNT and CDR2 is YENEEA. The CDR3 spells CASSSGLAGNEQFF. DNA of the CDR3: TGTGCCAGCAGCTCAGGACTAGCGGGCAATGAGCAGTTCTTC. Supplemented by reference TRBV11-3 and TRBJ2-1, the full variable domain reads EAGVVQSPRYKIIEKKQPVAFWCNPISGHNTLYWYLQNLGQGPELLIRYENEEAVDDSQLPKDRFSAERLKGVDSTLKIQPAELGDSAVYLCASSSGLAGNEQFFGPGTRLTVL.

Only one count was recorded for this clone. CDR3 amino acids: CASSLGTARAAEQFF. The CDR3 nucleotides are TGTGCCAGCAGCTTGGGGACGGCCAGGGCCGCTGAGCAGTTCTTC. The genes are TRBV5-6 and TRBJ2-1; D may be TRBD1 (5 bases). V was trimmed by 0 bases and J by 9 bases, leaving 16 bases between them. The germline gives CDR1 SGHDT, CDR2 YYEEEE. The CDR3 spans 15 residues.

The chain has TRBV7-9 and TRBJ1-1; TRBD1 is a possible D gene (6 bases). The CDR3 is 12 residues long. V lost 5 bases to trimming and J lost 5 bases, with 9 bases between them. The germline CDR1 and CDR2 sequences are SEHNR and FQNEAQ (reference sequence). CDR3 residues: CASSPQGTEAFF. As DNA, the CDR3 is TGTGCCAGCAGCCCTCAGGGGACTGAAGCTTTCTTT.

The chain uses TRBV5-1 and TRBJ2-3; TRBD2 aligns across 10 bases. The CDR3 length is 17 residues. The trim removed 1 base at V and 0 bases at J, leaving 5 bases unmatched. Germline V CDR1 and CDR2: SGHRS, YFSETQ. The CDR3 protein is CASSLNSGGSSTDTQYF. CDR3 in DNA: TGCGCCAGCAGCTTGAATAGCGGGGGGTCTAGCACAGATACGCAGTATTTT.